This TCR beta chain was recovered during a study of cytomegalovirus exposure and HLA in healthy donors. The PCR was carried out with 60 Vbeta primers and 13 Jbeta primers. Here immunoSEQ multiplex PCR was the method, and the copy in TCRdb shows in-frame clones only, minus some. The sample yields about 100,000 clones, 76% seen once. V was trimmed by 2 bases and J by 16 bases, leaving 12 bases between them. CDR3 length: 11 amino acids. Germline V gene data show CDR1 as MNHEY and CDR2 as SMNVEV (reference sequence). This clone was observed once. As yet, its antigen is unknown. General study points: In a later analysis, TCR beta V- and J-gene trimming was associated with a missense DCLRE1C variant. Sequences of the TCR beta chain were said to predict the HLA-A and HLA-B alleles of most subjects accurately.

V usage is TRBV27 and J usage is TRBJ2-1, with D maybe TRBD2 (5 bases). The receptor comes from a woman aged 55 to 70 in good health and CMV-seropositive. The sample was PBMCs. In DNA form, the CDR3 reads TGTGCCAGCAGTTTAGCGGGCCGCTCTTTCTTC. Residues: CASSLAGRSFF.